The 18 T cell receptor beta chains below all came from one sample that was sequenced in a study of T cells in Graves' hyperthyroidism and ophthalmopathy. The TCR beta CDR3 regions underwent amplification using RNA transcripts as the source. The study used the HTBI primer set for a first-round RT-PCR of the TCR CDR3. One entry per CDR3 protein results from TCRdb running MiXCR on the multiplex PCR reads. The sample holds about 560,000 distinct CDR3 sequences, about 15% seen once. The sequenced sample was blood. Receptors originate from a woman aged 25 to 39 with Graves' hyperthyroidism.

The table lists this clonotype with many counts. The rearrangement joins TRBV12-3 or TRBV12-4 to TRBJ2-3; unclear D gene. Trimming took off 5 bases at V and 4 bases at J, with 7 bases between the two ends. This CDR3 comprises 12 residues. The DNA for the CDR3 is TGTGCCAGCAGTAAGCTAGCAGATACGCAGTATTTT. Protein: CASSKLADTQYF.

This clonotype was recorded many times. The genes are TRBV5-1 and TRBJ2-1; D is possibly TRBD2 (6 bases). Germline CDR1 SGHRS, CDR2 YFSETQ. The CDR3 runs 18 residues. V lost 4 bases and J lost 1, with 21 bases in between. CDR3 protein: CASSREELASNSYNEQFF. The CDR3 coding sequence is TGCGCCAGCAGCCGGGAAGAACTAGCCTCCAATTCCTACAATGAGCAGTTCTTC. The complete variable domain, with remaining parts taken from reference TRBV5-1 and TRBJ2-1, reads KAGVTQTPRYLIKTRGQQVTLSCSPISGHRSVSWYQQTPGQGLQFLFEYFSETQRNKGNFPGRFSGRQFSNSRSEMNVSTLELGDSALYLCASSREELASNSYNEQFFGPGTRLTVL.

This clonotype was seen repeatedly, ten times or more. This chain connects TRBV7-2 to TRBJ2-1, with TRBD2 matching over 12 bases. Trimming removed 5 bases from V and 9 bases from J; junction bases left unmatched: 8. From germline, CDR1 is SGHTA and CDR2 FQGNSA. The CDR3 totals 15 residues. CDR3 nucleotides: TGTGCCAGCAGCCGCCGACTAGCGGGAGTCTTTGAGCAGTTCTTC. This sequence encodes CASSRRLAGVFEQFF.

This clonotype was seen ten or more times. The gene calls are TRBV27 and TRBJ1-1, with 7 nucleotides matching TRBD1. The trim removed 4 bases at V and 0 bases at J, leaving 2 bases unmatched. The CDR3 contains 14 residues. Germline V gene lookup returns CDR1 MNHEY and CDR2 SMNVEV (reference sequence). The CDR3 DNA follows: TGTGCCAGCAGTTGGGACAGAGTGAACACTGAAGCTTTCTTT. This sequence encodes CASSWDRVNTEAFF.

V gene TRBV15 combines with J gene TRBJ1-1; no clear D. This CDR3 has 14 amino acids. CDR1 and CDR2 (germline): LNHNV, YYDKDF (reference sequence). The V end lost 1 base, the J end lost 1 base, and 7 bases lay between the germline ends. CDR3 DNA: TGTGCCACCAGCAGAGTTTGGCAGAACACTGAAGCTTTCTTT. As protein: CATSRVWQNTEAFF.

The chain combines TRBV5-5 with TRBJ2-5, with TRBD1 matching over 9 bases. Trimming cost V 0 bases and J 5 bases; bases outside gene matches: 5. The CDR3 totals 15 residues. The germline gives CDR1 SGHKS, CDR2 YYEKEE (reference sequence). The CDR3 nucleotides read TGTGCCAGCAGCTTGGAGGACAGGGGTTATGAGACCCAGTACTTC. Protein product: CASSLEDRGYETQYF.

This clonotype was recorded at least ten times. This rearrangement joins TRBV24-1 to TRBJ2-3; 9 positions agree with TRBD2. Germline V gives CDR1 KGHDR, CDR2 SFDVKD. The CDR3 consists of 16 residues. V dropped 3 bases and J dropped 4; count of bases not matched to a gene: 7. The CDR3 spells CATSDDAGGLPDTQYF. In DNA, the CDR3 is TGTGCCACCAGTGATGATGCGGGAGGGCTTCCAGATACGCAGTATTTT.

This clonotype was seen ten or more times. This chain joins TRBV6-1 and TRBJ2-7, with TRBD1 identical over 9 bases. J gave up 3 bases and V 4 bases, and 10 bases lay outside the gene matches. The CDR3 loop spans 16 amino acids. The germline CDR1 and CDR2 sequences are MNHNS and SASEGT. CDR3 sequence (DNA): TGTGCCAGCAGTGCACCTAAGGACAGGGGAGTCTACGAGCAGTACTTC. Translated, it gives CASSAPKDRGVYEQYF.

This clonotype was counted only a few times. The chain carries TRBV27 and TRBJ1-6; possible D gene TRBD1, 5 bases. This CDR3 is 18 amino acids long. The germline V gene encodes CDR1 MNHEY and CDR2 SMNVEV (reference sequence). The ends were cut back, 1 base at V and 0 bases at J, with 13 bases in the middle. Here the CDR3 DNA reads TGTGCCAGCAGTTTATATGGGGCTGGGGTCTCCTATAATTCACCCCTCCACTTT. This sequence encodes CASSLYGAGVSYNSPLHF.

A few counts support this clonotype. This sequence joins TRBV4-3 and TRBJ2-3; D perhaps matches TRBD1 (6 bases). The CDR3 sequence is 17 residues long. The V gene lost 0 bases and the J gene lost 2 bases, with 15 bases spanning the gap. Per the germline V gene, CDR1 is LGHNA and CDR2 is YSLEER. The chain's CDR3 is CASSQDLPGAPTDTQYF. In nucleotides, the CDR3 is TGCGCCAGCAGCCAAGATCTCCCAGGGGCGCCCACAGATACGCAGTATTTT.

This clonotype was counted a few times. The chain carries TRBV10-3 and TRBJ1-2, with D maybe TRBD1 (5 bases). V was shortened by 10 bases and J by 9 bases, with 24 bases between the two germline ends. From germline, CDR1 is ENHRY and CDR2 SYGVKD. The CDR3 is 14 residues long. The CDR3 nucleotides read TGTGCCACTTCGGCCGCCGGGGGGGAGCGGAGCTACACCTTC. Residues: CATSAAGGERSYTF.

This clonotype occurred many times. CDR3 coding DNA: TGCGCCAGCAGCTCCGCGGCTCCAGATACGCAGTATTTT. This translates into CASSSAAPDTQYF. The chain uses TRBV5-1 and TRBJ2-3, with D uncertain. Germline V lookup: CDR1 SGHRS, CDR2 YFSETQ. This CDR3 has 13 amino acids. V was pared by 3 bases and J by 4 bases, with 9 bases between.

This clonotype was counted ten times or more. The chain carries TRBV6-1 and TRBJ2-7; 14 bases fit TRBD2. CDR1 MNHNS and CDR2 SASEGT come from the germline V gene. The CDR3 covers 15 residues. The ends lost 5 bases at V and 9 bases at J; junction bases unmatched: 9. The CDR3 region is CASSLGLAGGSGQYF. The CDR3 nucleotides read TGTGCCAGCAGTCTCGGACTAGCGGGAGGTTCCGGGCAGTACTTC.

Many counts were recorded for this clonotype. The V gene is TRBV20-1, the J gene TRBJ2-7; D gene uncertain. Germline values: CDR1 DFQATT, CDR2 SNEGSKA (reference sequence). Trimming removed 3 bases from V and 0 bases from J, with 12 bases in between. This CDR3 contains 14 residues. The CDR3 coding sequence is TGCAGTGCTAGCGGTGGACCGAGCTCCTACGAGCAGTACTTC. This codes for CSASGGPSSYEQYF.

In this sample, this clonotype turned up many times. V gene TRBV7-3 combines with J gene TRBJ2-1; tentatively, D is TRBD2 (5 bases). This CDR3 comprises 12 residues. V lost 5 bases, J lost 12 bases, and 14 bases lay in between. In germline, CDR1 is SGHTA, CDR2 FQGTGA. This CDR3 is CASSPSHGVQFF. The CDR3 DNA reads TGTGCCAGCAGCCCGTCCCACGGGGTGCAGTTCTTC.

This clonotype was found many times. V gene TRBV10-3 combines with J gene TRBJ2-5; D might be TRBD2 (6 bases). CDR1 is ENHRY, CDR2 SYGVKD, per germline. Deletions cut 8 bases from V and 2 bases from J, with 12 bases between. There are 13 residues in the CDR3. The CDR3 DNA reads as TGTGCCATCGGACTCGGACTACAAGAGACCCAGTACTTC. It specifies CAIGLGLQETQYF.

This clonotype appeared many times. The chain uses TRBV7-8 and TRBJ2-1; TRBD1 might be the D (6 bases). This CDR3 is 17 amino acids long. Trimming took 2 bases from V and 3 from J, leaving 17 bases between them. Germline lookup yields CDR1 SGHVS and CDR2 FQNEAQ. CDR3 sequence: CASSLRAGALFYNEQFF. The CDR3 nucleotides are TGTGCCAGCAGCTTAAGGGCAGGGGCCCTATTCTACAATGAGCAGTTCTTC.

This clonotype was picked up many times. J is TRBJ2-1 and V is TRBV13; maybe TRBD2 (6 bases). Deletions cut 6 bases from V and 5 bases from J, with 23 bases between. The CDR3 has 17 residues. Germline V gives CDR1 PRHDT, CDR2 FYEKMQ (reference sequence). In nucleotides, the CDR3 is TGTGCCAGCAGTGGGGGTAGCGGCCTCCAGTGGGACAATGAGCAGTTCTTC. Translating gives CASSGGSGLQWDNEQFF. Filled out from reference TRBV13 and TRBJ2-1, the complete variable domain reads AAGVIQSPRHLIKEKRETATLKCYPIPRHDTVYWYQQGPGQDPQFLISFYEKMQSDKGSIPDRFSAQQFSDYHSELNMSSLELGDSALYFCASSGGSGLQWDNEQFFGPGTRLTVL.